This TCR beta chain is from a study of CD8 T cells in acute hepatitis C reinfection. Germline loops: CDR1 SGHRS, CDR2 YFSETQ. The V and J ends lost 2 bases and 5 bases respectively, with 18 bases between them. This CDR3 has 16 residues. The protocol was immunoSEQ multiplex PCR, while the TCRdb copy is restricted to in-frame clones and leaves out a portion. The table includes about 38,000 clones, 87% detected once. Time point: naive CD8 control sorted from an acute-time-point sample. The source material was naive CD8+ T cells from PBMCs. V and J are TRBV5-1 and TRBJ2-3; weak D call: TRBD2 (6 bases). This clonotype originated in a man aged 30 to 45 with chronic hepatitis C. The CDR3 reads CASSFGDSGGEDTQYF. CDR3 bases: TGCGCCAGCAGCTTCGGAGACAGCGGAGGGGAAGATACGCAGTATTTT.